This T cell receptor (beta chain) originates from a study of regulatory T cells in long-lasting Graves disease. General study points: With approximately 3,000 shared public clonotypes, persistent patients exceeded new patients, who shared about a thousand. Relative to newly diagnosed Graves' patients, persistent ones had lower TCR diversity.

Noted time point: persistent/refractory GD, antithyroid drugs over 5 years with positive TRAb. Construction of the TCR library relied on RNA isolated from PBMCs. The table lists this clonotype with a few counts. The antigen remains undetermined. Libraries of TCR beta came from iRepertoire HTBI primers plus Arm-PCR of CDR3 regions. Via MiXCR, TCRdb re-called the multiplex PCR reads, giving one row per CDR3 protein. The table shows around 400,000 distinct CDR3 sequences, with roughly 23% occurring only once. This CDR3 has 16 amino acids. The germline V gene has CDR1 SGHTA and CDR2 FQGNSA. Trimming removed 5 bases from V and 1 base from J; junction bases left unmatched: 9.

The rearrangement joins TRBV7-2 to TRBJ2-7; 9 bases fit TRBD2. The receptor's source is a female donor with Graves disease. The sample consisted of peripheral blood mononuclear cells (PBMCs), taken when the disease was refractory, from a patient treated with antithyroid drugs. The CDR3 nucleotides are TGTGCCAGCAGCCCGGGTTCGGGACTAGCATCCTACGAGCAGTACTTC. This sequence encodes CASSPGSGLASYEQYF.